Below, 18 T cell receptor beta chains from the same sample are listed, as sequenced in a study of T cells in Graves' hyperthyroidism and ophthalmopathy. TCR beta CDR3 regions were amplified from RNA. The TCR CDR3 first-round RT-PCR relied on the HTBI primer set. TCRdb used MiXCR to reprocess the multiplex PCR reads, holding one entry per CDR3 protein. Among about 420,000 distinct CDR3 sequences, around 15% were seen once, and the ten largest hold about 5%. The sequencing input was blood. The receptors here all came from a woman aged 18-30 years with Graves' hyperthyroidism.

This clonotype has at least ten counts. The chain couples TRBV27 to TRBJ2-7; 12 bases map to TRBD1. Trimming cost V 5 bases and J 4 bases; bases outside gene matches: 6. The CDR3 extends over 15 amino acids. Germline V gene data show CDR1 as MNHEY and CDR2 as SMNVEV (reference sequence). The CDR3 coding sequence is TGTGCCAGCAGTCCGGGACAGGGGGCGCAGTACGAGCAGTACTTC. It translates to CASSPGQGAQYEQYF.

This clonotype was detected ten times or more. The CDR3 sequence is CASSVTRTSGTNEQFF. In nucleotides, the CDR3 is TGTGCCAGCAGCGTAACACGGACTAGCGGGACCAATGAGCAGTTCTTC. The genes are TRBV6-1 and TRBJ2-1; 12 bases align to TRBD2. Germline V gene sequence: CDR1 MNHNS, CDR2 SASEGT. With V trimmed by 6 bases and J by 6 bases, 9 bases remained unmatched. This CDR3 is 16 amino acids long.

This clonotype was seen a handful of times. This chain connects TRBV6-1 to TRBJ1-4, with 10 positions matching TRBD1. The ends lost 2 bases at V and 5 bases at J; junction bases unmatched: 5. Germline CDR1 reads MNHNS; CDR2 reads SASEGT. The CDR3 has 16 residues. Here the CDR3 DNA reads TGTGCCAGCAGTGAAAGTTCGGGACAGGGGAATGAAAAACTGTTTTTT. Amino acid sequence: CASSESSGQGNEKLFF.

This clonotype was recorded many times. The V gene is TRBV10-3, the J gene TRBJ2-3; TRBD2 aligns across 11 bases. Germline V gene lookup returns CDR1 ENHRY and CDR2 SYGVKD. The CDR3 runs 16 residues. The trim removed 4 bases at V and 4 bases at J, leaving 7 bases unmatched. CDR3 nucleotides: TGTGCCATCAGTGGGGCGACTAGCGGGACTTCAGATACGCAGTATTTT. Translated, it gives CAISGATSGTSDTQYF.

CDR3 loop: CSATGENTGELFF. The CDR3 DNA follows: TGCAGTGCCACAGGGGAGAACACCGGGGAGCTGTTTTTT. The rearrangement links TRBV20-1 to TRBJ2-2, with 7 nucleotides matching TRBD1. V shed 6 bases, J shed 1 base, and the junction held 2 bases outside the gene matches. The CDR3 is 13 residues long. CDR1 is DFQATT and CDR2 is SNEGSKA in the germline V gene (reference sequence).

In this sample, this clonotype turned up many times. This chain joins TRBV12-3 or TRBV12-4 and TRBJ1-4, with D possibly matching TRBD1 (5 bases). The ends were cut back, 7 bases at V and 1 base at J, with 10 bases in the middle. This CDR3 comprises 14 residues. As DNA, the CDR3 is TGTGCCAGCACCCCGAGGGGAACTAATGAAAAACTGTTTTTT. This gives the protein CASTPRGTNEKLFF.

In its sample, this clonotype was seen many times. The chain uses TRBV7-9 and TRBJ2-5, with D uncertain. V lost 0 bases, J lost 0 bases, and 11 bases lay in between. CDR3 length equals 16 residues. CDR1 SEHNR and CDR2 FQNEAQ come from the germline V gene (reference sequence). The CDR3 is CASSLALLRYQETQYF. The DNA for the CDR3 is TGTGCCAGCAGCTTAGCGCTTCTAAGGTACCAAGAGACCCAGTACTTC.

Comments on this clonotype: A much larger clone differs from this one at a single base, so this may be a read error. The chain is built from TRBV29-1 and TRBJ2-1; TRBD2 is a possible D gene (5 bases). There are 14 residues in the CDR3. Germline V gene lookup returns CDR1 SQVTM and CDR2 ANQGSEA. The CDR3, as DNA: TGCAGCGGCTTGACGGGAAGCTCCTACGATGAGCAGTTCTTC. It is translated as CSGLTGSSYDEQFF.

In this sample, this clonotype turned up many times. This sequence joins TRBV12-5 and TRBJ2-1; 11 nucleotides agree with TRBD2. The V gene's germline CDR1 is LGHNT and CDR2 FRNRAP. The CDR3 runs to 16 residues. V trimming: 8 bases; J trimming: 3 bases; junction bases outside the gene matches: 9. CDR3 DNA sequence: TGTGCTAGTCGACCCGATGGACTAGCGGGCTACAATGAGCAGTTCTTC. The encoded protein is CASRPDGLAGYNEQFF.

The gene calls are TRBV12-3 or TRBV12-4 and TRBJ2-1; TRBD2 matches 12 bases. CDR3 length equals 19 residues. V trimming: 4 bases; J trimming: 4 bases; junction bases outside the gene matches: 14. CDR3 DNA: TGTGCCAGCAGTTCTGCCGGGACTAGCGGGTCAACATGGTACAATGAGCAGTTCTTC. This codes for CASSSAGTSGSTWYNEQFF.

This clonotype was found a few times. V and J are TRBV20-1 and TRBJ2-7; no definite D call. V dropped 3 bases and J dropped 5 bases, with 11 bases sitting between them. Per germline, CDR1 DFQATT and CDR2 SNEGSKA (reference sequence). This CDR3 comprises 12 residues. The chain's CDR3 is CSARVGLDEQYF. The DNA for the CDR3 is TGCAGTGCTAGGGTCGGTCTGGACGAGCAGTACTTC.

This clonotype was picked up many times. This chain connects TRBV3-1 to TRBJ2-5; D is possibly TRBD1 (6 bases). V lost 1 base and J lost 4, with 19 bases in between. Germline V CDR1 and CDR2: LGHDT, YNNKEL (reference sequence). The CDR3 is made up of 17 amino acids. CDR3: CASSQAVPTGIGETQYF. CDR3 DNA sequence: TGTGCCAGCAGCCAAGCCGTACCTACAGGGATCGGAGAGACCCAGTACTTC.

CDR3 nucleotide sequence: TGTGCCAGCAGTGACTTTGCAGGCAATCAGCCCCAGCATTTT. It encodes CASSDFAGNQPQHF. The chain employs TRBV6-1 and TRBJ1-5; D remains ambiguous. Germline V gene data show CDR1 as MNHNS and CDR2 as SASEGT. This CDR3 is 14 amino acids long. Trimming removed 3 bases at V and 2 bases at J, with 8 bases between.

This clonotype was picked up a small number of times. The rearrangement links TRBV27 to TRBJ2-3; maybe TRBD2 (5 bases). Per the germline V gene, CDR1 is MNHEY and CDR2 is SMNVEV (reference sequence). CDR3 length equals 14 residues. The V end was cut by 6 bases, the J end by 4 bases, with 14 bases between. The CDR3 DNA follows: TGTGCCAGCAGGCTGGACGAGGGCGCAGATACGCAGTATTTT. Its translation: CASRLDEGADTQYF.

The chain carries TRBV6-6 and TRBJ1-1; possible D gene TRBD1, 6 bases. From germline, CDR1 is MNHNY and CDR2 SVGAGI (reference sequence). V was cut by 0 bases and J by 1 base, with 15 bases left in between. This CDR3 contains 17 residues. The CDR3 protein is CASSYSLTGAENTEAFF. CDR3 coding DNA: TGTGCCAGCAGTTACTCATTGACGGGGGCCGAGAACACTGAAGCTTTCTTT.

This clonotype was observed at least ten times. J is TRBJ1-1 and V is TRBV28; D is undetermined. V gave up 10 bases and J gave up 0 bases, with 15 bases separating them. CDR1 and CDR2 (germline): MDHEN, SYDVKM. This CDR3 has 14 residues. CDR3 sequence reads: CATISGPMNTEAFF. CDR3 in DNA: TGTGCCACCATTTCCGGACCCATGAACACTGAAGCTTTCTTT.

This clonotype was counted many times. This rearrangement joins TRBV28 to TRBJ1-1; no definite D call. The CDR3 loop spans 12 amino acids. Germline CDR1 and CDR2: MDHEN and SYDVKM. V was shortened by 2 bases and J by 7 bases, with 8 bases between the two germline ends. CDR3 region: CASSLTLSEAFF. The CDR3 nucleotides are TGTGCCAGCAGTTTAACCCTAAGTGAAGCTTTCTTT.

This clonotype was found a few times. This chain uses TRBV4-1 with TRBJ1-2; D uncertain. The V gene's germline CDR1 is MGHRA and CDR2 YSYEKL. V was trimmed by 4 bases and J by 4 bases, leaving 25 bases between them. The CDR3 extends over 18 amino acids. CDR3 in DNA: TGCGCCAGCAGCCCGCGGATCAGCTCCCAAGCGCATATCTATGGCTACACCTTC. It is translated as CASSPRISSQAHIYGYTF.